One T cell receptor beta chain is described in this entry. Its antigen is unidentified. The data belong to a study of OX40 agonist ivuxolimab in advanced cancers. Notes on the study in general: At 0.1 to 3.0 mg/kg and by week 6, CD4+ and CD8+ T cells in the blood had expanded clonally. Normalized expansion of T-cell clones was also low for some nonresponders. Among expanded peripheral T cells, antigen specificity went undetermined.

Germline-derived CDR1 and CDR2 are MNHEY and SMNVEV (reference sequence). This CDR3 region has 14 residues. This table comes from immunoSEQ multiplex PCR, and its TCRdb copy is limited to in-frame clones, with some not included. This sample has 75,000 to 90,000 clones, with around nine tenths found just once. The chain carries TRBV27 and TRBJ2-5, with D unresolved. The closer fit of TRBJ2-7 to the DNA end suggests the J call may be wrong. The sample in question was CD4+ or CD8+ T cells sorted from blood, obtained in a trial of the OX40 agonist ivuxolimab. The TCR sequence derives from an adult with an advanced solid tumor such as melanoma, head and neck, liver or kidney cancer. CDR3 amino acids: CASSFLPPTDEQYF. CDR3 bases: TGTGCCAGCAGTTTCCTGCCCCCGACGGACGAGCAGTACTTC.